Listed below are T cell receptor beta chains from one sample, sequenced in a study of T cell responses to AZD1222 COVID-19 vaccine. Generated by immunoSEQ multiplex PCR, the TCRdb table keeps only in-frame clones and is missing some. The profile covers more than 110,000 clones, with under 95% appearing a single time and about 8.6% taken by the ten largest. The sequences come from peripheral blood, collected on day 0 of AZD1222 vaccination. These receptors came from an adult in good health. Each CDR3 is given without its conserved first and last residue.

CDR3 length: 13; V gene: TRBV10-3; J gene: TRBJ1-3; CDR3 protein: AIRSEQGSRNTIY
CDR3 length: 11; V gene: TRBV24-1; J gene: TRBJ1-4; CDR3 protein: ATSDGPSEKLF
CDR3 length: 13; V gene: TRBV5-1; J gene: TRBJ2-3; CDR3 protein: ASSLAETSTDTQY
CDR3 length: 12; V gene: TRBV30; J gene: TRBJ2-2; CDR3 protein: AWMGASYTGELF
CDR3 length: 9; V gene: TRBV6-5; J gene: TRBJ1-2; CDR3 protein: ASRSSYGYT
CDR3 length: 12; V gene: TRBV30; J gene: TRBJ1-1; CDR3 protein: AWGGQGAITEAF
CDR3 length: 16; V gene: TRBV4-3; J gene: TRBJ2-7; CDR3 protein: ASSQEPYGQFSSYEQY
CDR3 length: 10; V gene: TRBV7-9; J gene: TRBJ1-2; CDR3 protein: ASSSSGYGYT
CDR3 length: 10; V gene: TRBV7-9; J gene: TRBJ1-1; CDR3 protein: ASSLRQSEAF
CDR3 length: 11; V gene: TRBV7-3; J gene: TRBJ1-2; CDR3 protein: ASSLQGGDGYT
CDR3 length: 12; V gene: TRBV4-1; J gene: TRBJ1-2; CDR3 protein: ASSQLLLGYGYT
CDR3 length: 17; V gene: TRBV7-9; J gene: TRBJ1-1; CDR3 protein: ASSFENPLLGRSATEAF
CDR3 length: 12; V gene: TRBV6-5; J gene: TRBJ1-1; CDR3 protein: ASIKDRSFSEAF
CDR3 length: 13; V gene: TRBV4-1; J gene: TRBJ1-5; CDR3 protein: ASSQVGDSNQPQH
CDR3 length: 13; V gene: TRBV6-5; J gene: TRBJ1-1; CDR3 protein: ASSYSQGAGTEAF